Below are 12 T cell receptor beta chains sequenced from a single sample in a study of T-cell reconstitution after alpha-beta-depleted transplantation in children. Using unique molecular identifiers, the investigators prepared the TCRbeta library. TCRdb fed the PCR reads into MiXCR, producing one record per CDR3 protein. The repertoire includes about 580,000 distinct CDR3 sequences, about 21% of them detected once, and less than 15% sits in the top ten. The sequencing here drew on PBMCs, mostly from graft donor cells, taken 360 days after TCRalphabeta/CD19-depleted stem cell transplant. Receptors originate from a boy under three years old who had a stem cell transplant for acute myeloid leukemia, so the T cells may come from the graft donor.

This clonotype turned up a few times. A read error may produce the germline difference seen at one junction end. This sequence joins TRBV5-1 and TRBJ2-5; no firm D call. CDR3 length equals 14 residues. From germline, CDR1 is SGHRS and CDR2 YFSETQ. CDR3: CASSLDGSKVLLSF. The CDR3 DNA is TGCGCCAGCAGTTTGGATGGGTCGAAGGTCCTCTTATCCTTC.

The table lists this clonotype with many counts. The DNA for the CDR3 is TGTGCCAGCAGCTTGGCTCTGGATGGATCGGGCTACACCTTC. This codes for CASSLALDGSGYTF. The genes are TRBV5-5 and TRBJ1-2; D gene ambiguous. V lost 0 bases, J lost 8 bases, and 14 bases lay in between. This CDR3 has 14 residues. CDR1 and CDR2 from the germline V gene are SGHKS and YYEKEE (reference sequence).

V and J are TRBV11-1 and TRBJ2-5, with 9 bases lining up with TRBD2. Per the germline V gene, CDR1 is SGHAT and CDR2 is FQDESV (reference sequence). Trimming removed 1 base from V and 5 bases from J; junction bases left unmatched: 5. The CDR3 loop spans 15 amino acids. CDR3 sequence: CASSLERGARETQYF. CDR3 nucleotides: TGTGCCAGCAGCTTAGAGCGGGGGGCGCGGGAGACCCAGTACTTC. Drawing the rest from reference TRBV11-1 and TRBJ2-5, the complete variable domain is EAEVAQSPRYKITEKSQAVAFWCDPISGHATLYWYRQILGQGPELLVQFQDESVVDDSQLPKDRFSAERLKGVDSTLKIQPAELGDSAMYLCASSLERGARETQYFGPGTRLLVL.

The chain carries TRBV11-1 and TRBJ2-1; perhaps TRBD1 as D (9 bases). This CDR3 contains 19 residues. In germline, CDR1 is SGHAT, CDR2 FQDESV (reference sequence). Deletions cut 3 bases from V and 6 bases from J, with 27 bases between. The CDR3 here is CASSLTGGSTGGAGNEQFF. The CDR3 DNA reads TGTGCCAGCAGCTTGACGGGGGGGTCTACAGGGGGCGCCGGCAATGAGCAGTTCTTC.

This clonotype occurred a few times. The chain links TRBV20-1 to TRBJ2-3; D not certain. The V gene's germline CDR1 is DFQATT and CDR2 SNEGSKA (reference sequence). The CDR3 runs to 15 residues. With 6 bases removed from V and 5 bases from J, the gap between germline ends came to 21 bases. The CDR3 nucleotides are TGCAGTGCCACCATGGGCCACTCGGAAAAAGATACGCAGTATTTT. Amino acid sequence: CSATMGHSEKDTQYF.

V usage is TRBV4-3 and J usage is TRBJ2-7; 9 nucleotides align to TRBD1. V was clipped by 3 bases and J by 3 bases; unmatched bases: 9. Germline V gene sequence: CDR1 LGHNA, CDR2 YSLEER. The CDR3 loop spans 16 amino acids. The CDR3 nucleotides are TGCGCCAGCAGCCAGGGCTATGGGACAGGGAACTACGAGCAGTACTTC. Translation gives CASSQGYGTGNYEQYF.

The chain combines TRBV28 with TRBJ1-4; D call uncertain. Germline CDR1 and CDR2: MDHEN and SYDVKM. The germline V and J ends were trimmed by 6 bases and 8 bases, with 16 bases remaining between them. CDR3 length equals 14 residues. This CDR3 reads CASRRTSRVEKLFF. The CDR3 DNA reads as TGTGCCAGCAGGAGGACCAGCAGAGTCGAAAAACTGTTTTTT. Complete variable domain (other parts from reference TRBV28 and TRBJ1-4): DVKVTQSSRYLVKRTGEKVFLECVQDMDHENMFWYRQDPGLGLRLIYFSYDVKMKEKGDIPEGYSVSREKKERFSLILESASTNQTSMYLCASRRTSRVEKLFFGSGTQLSVL.

The chain links TRBV6-2 or TRBV6-3 to TRBJ2-7; 9 bases match TRBD1. CDR3 length: 13 residues. Germline-derived CDR1 and CDR2 are MNHEY and SVGEGT. The V and J ends lost 7 bases and 4 bases, in that order; junction bases with no gene match: 5. CDR3 bases: TGTGCCAGCAACAGGGACAGGGCTTACGAGCAGTACTTC. Its protein is CASNRDRAYEQYF.

This clonotype was recorded many times. This chain uses TRBV29-1 with TRBJ1-1, with 7 bases aligning to TRBD1. The CDR3 is 11 amino acids. Losses at the gene ends were 8 bases for V and 8 bases for J; bases not matched to a gene: 8. The V gene's germline CDR1 is SQVTM and CDR2 ANQGSEA. The DNA for the CDR3 is TGCAGCTCTTACAGGGGCTCCGAAGCTTTCTTT. It specifies CSSYRGSEAFF.

The V call is TRBV20-1, the J call TRBJ1-1; D ambiguous. Germline V gene data show CDR1 as DFQATT and CDR2 as SNEGSKA (reference sequence). V was clipped by 2 bases and J by 2 bases, with 12 bases between them. This CDR3 is built from 14 residues. In DNA form, the CDR3 reads TGCAGTGCTAGACGGGCAGGAGTCAACACTGAAGCTTTCTTT. Translation gives CSARRAGVNTEAFF.

This clonotype was observed at least ten times. The rearrangement uses TRBV29-1 and TRBJ1-2; 10 positions match TRBD1. The CDR3 covers 11 residues. CDR1 and CDR2 from the germline V gene are SQVTM and ANQGSEA. The V and J ends lost 7 bases and 8 bases, in that order; junction bases with no gene match: 4. The CDR3 DNA reads as TGCAGCGCGGGACAGGGGAGGGGCTACACCTTC. It yields the protein CSAGQGRGYTF.

The rearrangement links TRBV5-1 to TRBJ2-2; 9 bases align to TRBD1. The V and J ends lost 4 bases and 7 bases, in that order; junction bases with no gene match: 14. The CDR3 is 17 amino acids. The germline V gene encodes CDR1 SGHRS and CDR2 YFSETQ. The DNA of the CDR3 is TGCGCCAGCAGCGCCGATGGTGGACAGGGGATCGGCGGGGAGCTGTTTTTT. This codes for CASSADGGQGIGGELFF.